This record covers a single T cell receptor beta chain. This sample is part of a study of blood T cell repertoires in COVID-19. Data came from immunoSEQ multiplex PCR; TCRdb stores just in-frame clones and leaves some out. The sample yields about 240,000 clones, around 87% seen once. The study assigned cohorts using participant-reported clinical history. Germline trimming cut 7 bases from V and 6 bases from J; bases unmatched to any gene: 12. This CDR3 is 16 amino acids long. Germline-derived CDR1 and CDR2 are LGHNT and FRNRAP. The rearrangement links TRBV12-5 to TRBJ2-2, with 9 bases fitting TRBD2. The origin of this receptor is a woman aged 40 to 50 with acute COVID-19. Sequencing was done on a sample of PBMCs or T cells enriched from blood (not recorded which). Here the CDR3 reads CASVLGSGRTPGELFF. The CDR3 DNA is TGTGCTAGTGTCTTGGGCAGCGGGAGGACCCCCGGGGAGCTGTTTTTT.